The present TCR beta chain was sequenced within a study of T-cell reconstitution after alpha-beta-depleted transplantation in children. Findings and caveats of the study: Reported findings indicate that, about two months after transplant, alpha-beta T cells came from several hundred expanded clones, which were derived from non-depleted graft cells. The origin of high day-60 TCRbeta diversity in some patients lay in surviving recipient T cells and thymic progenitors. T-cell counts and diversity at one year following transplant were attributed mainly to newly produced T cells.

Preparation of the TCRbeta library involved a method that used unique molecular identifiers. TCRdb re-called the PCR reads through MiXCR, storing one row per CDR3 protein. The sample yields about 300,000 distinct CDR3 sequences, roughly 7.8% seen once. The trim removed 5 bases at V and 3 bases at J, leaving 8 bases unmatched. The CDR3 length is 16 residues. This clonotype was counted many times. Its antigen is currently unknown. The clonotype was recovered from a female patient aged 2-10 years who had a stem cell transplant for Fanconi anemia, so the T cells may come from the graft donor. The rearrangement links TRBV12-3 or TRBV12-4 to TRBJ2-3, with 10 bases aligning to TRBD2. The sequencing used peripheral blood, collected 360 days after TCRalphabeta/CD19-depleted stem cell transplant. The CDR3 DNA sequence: TGTGCCAGCAGTCAAGCGGGGGGGATCTTAACAGATACGCAGTATTTT. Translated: CASSQAGGILTDTQYF.